This T cell receptor beta chain was captured by sequencing in a study of cytomegalovirus exposure and HLA in healthy donors. At the level of the study: The 120 validation repertoires used the same platform as the roughly 670 first-cohort repertoires (as reported by a later analysis).

Remarks on this clone: What it binds is unknown.

Study-level findings and limits: Among TCR sequences, most were rare, though some public TCRs appeared in many donors. Confirmation was obtained in vitro that a few CMV-associated chains are specific for CMV antigens.

Clones were sequenced by immunoSEQ multiplex PCR, and TCRdb holds only the in-frame ones, with some missing. Seen here are some 130,000 clones, 94% observed once, and the top ten hold less than 2%. Germline assignment: CDR1 SGHDN and CDR2 FVKESK. V was pared by 11 bases and J by 6 bases, with 14 bases between. The CDR3 contains 12 residues. This TCR derives from a man aged 18 to 30 in good health and CMV-seropositive. V and J are TRBV14 and TRBJ1-5; D remains unclear. Source material: PBMCs. The DNA of the CDR3 is TGTGCCCCCCGGGGTAAGCGTCAGCCCCAGCATTTT. This codes for CAPRGKRQPQHF.